Listed here are 27 T cell receptor beta chains from one sample, sequenced in a study of blood T cell repertoires in COVID-19. Generated by immunoSEQ multiplex PCR, the TCRdb table keeps only in-frame clones and is missing some. This table holds 130,000 to 150,000 clones, 80% to 90% found once. Sequencing used peripheral blood. The receptors were gathered from an elderly man with acute or convalescent COVID-19.

The chain uses TRBV5-1 and TRBJ1-2, with TRBD1 identical over 7 bases. There are 14 residues in the CDR3. J lost 4 bases, V lost 3 bases, and 6 bases had no gene match. Per the germline V gene, CDR1 is SGHRS and CDR2 is YFSETQ. CDR3 sequence reads: CASSSQTGPYGYTF. The CDR3 DNA reads as TGCGCCAGCAGCTCTCAGACAGGGCCCTATGGCTACACCTTC.

V is TRBV27 and J is TRBJ2-1; no clear D gene. V was cut by 3 bases and J by 5 bases, with 11 bases left in between. The CDR3 is 14 amino acids. Germline loops: CDR1 MNHEY, CDR2 SMNVEV (reference sequence). CDR3 sequence (DNA): TGTGCCAGCAGTTTGTGGGCACCTAACAATGAGCAGTTCTTC. The encoded protein is CASSLWAPNNEQFF.

CDR3 amino acids: CASSQGSVRASYNEQFF. As DNA, the CDR3 is TGTGCCAGCAGCCAAGGATCTGTGCGGGCGTCCTACAATGAGCAGTTCTTC. The chain uses TRBV3-1 (or the pseudogene TRBV3-2) and TRBJ2-1; possible D gene TRBD2, 5 bases. CDR1 is LGHDT, CDR2 YNNKEL, per germline (reference sequence). The CDR3 is made up of 17 amino acids. V gave up 1 base and J gave up 1 base, with 14 bases separating them.

The J gene is TRBJ2-3, the V gene TRBV5-8; no definite D call. With 3 bases removed from V and 6 bases from J, the gap between germline ends came to 5 bases. Germline lookup yields CDR1 SGHTS and CDR2 YDEGEE. CDR3 length: 11 amino acids. The DNA for the CDR3 is TGTGCCAGCAGCTACGGGGATACGCAGTATTTT. This sequence encodes CASSYGDTQYF.

The V and J genes are TRBV5-1 and TRBJ2-2, with 9 bases lining up with TRBD2. Germline V gives CDR1 SGHRS, CDR2 YFSETQ. The CDR3 totals 17 residues. Losses at the gene ends were 1 base for V and 6 bases for J; bases not matched to a gene: 10. CDR3 DNA sequence: TGCGCCAGCAGCTTGAGGGCTAGCGGGAATTTTCCCGGGGAGCTGTTTTTT. It codes for CASSLRASGNFPGELFF.

V and J are TRBV4-1 and TRBJ1-4; D perhaps matches TRBD1 (6 bases). The CDR3 runs 19 residues. V dropped 3 bases and J dropped 8 bases, with 28 bases sitting between them. Germline CDR1 is MGHRA and CDR2 is YSYEKL. The CDR3 DNA reads as TGCGCCAGCAGCCACCCCAAGAAGCGGACAGCCGACTTTGGGGAAAAACTGTTTTTT. Translating gives CASSHPKKRTADFGEKLFF.

This clone was detected once. V gene TRBV12-5 combines with J gene TRBJ2-5; D uncertain. V lost 6 bases and J 1 base, leaving 9 bases between the germline ends. The CDR3 length is 13 residues. Germline CDR1 is LGHNT and CDR2 is FRNRAP. Here the CDR3 reads CASGRSIQETQYF. The CDR3 DNA is TGTGCTAGTGGCCGGTCGATCCAAGAGACCCAGTACTTC. Variable domain in full (rest from reference TRBV12-5 and TRBJ2-5): DARVTQTPRHKVTEMGQEVTMRCQPILGHNTVFWYRQTMMQGLELLAYFRNRAPLDDSGMPKDRFSAEMPDATLATLKIQPSEPRDSAVYFCASGRSIQETQYFGPGTRLLVL.

The V and J genes are TRBV28 and TRBJ1-5; 8 bases are a match to TRBD1. The CDR3 has 13 residues. V lost 6 bases to trimming and J lost 6 bases; unmatched junction nucleotides: 4. From germline, CDR1 is MDHEN and CDR2 SYDVKM. In nucleotides, the CDR3 is TGTGCCAGCAGCGGACAGGGAAGTCAGCCCCAGCATTTT. Amino acid sequence: CASSGQGSQPQHF.

This clone has just a few counts. The V call is TRBV5-1, the J call TRBJ1-6, with a tentative D call TRBD1 (5 bases). Trimming took 5 bases from V and 5 from J, leaving 14 bases between them. Looked up from germline, CDR1 is SGHRS and CDR2 is YFSETQ. The CDR3 is made up of 15 amino acids. CDR3 bases: TGCGCCAGCAGATTCGGAACAGGAGATAATTCACCCCTCCACTTT. It yields the protein CASRFGTGDNSPLHF.

This clone was picked up one time. CDR3 sequence reads: CASSLGTGVNQPQHF. The CDR3 DNA sequence: TGTGCCAGCAGCTTGGGGACAGGGGTCAATCAGCCCCAGCATTTT. This chain uses TRBV5-5 with TRBJ1-5; 9 bases are a match to TRBD1. CDR1 and CDR2 (germline): SGHKS, YYEKEE (reference sequence). Trimming took 0 bases from V and 3 from J; bases not matched to a gene: 1. This CDR3 is 15 amino acids long.

The chain couples TRBV3-1 (or the pseudogene TRBV3-2) to TRBJ2-7, with 8 bases that match TRBD1. CDR3 size: 15 residues. V shed 1 base, J shed 5 bases, and the junction held 7 bases outside the gene matches. Germline CDR1 is LGHDT and CDR2 is YNNKEL (reference sequence). Written as DNA, the CDR3 is TGTGCCAGCAGCCAAGCCCAGGGGGCCCTTGACGAGCAGTACTTC. This sequence encodes CASSQAQGALDEQYF.

In this sample, this clone turned up once. The V call is TRBV25-1, the J call TRBJ2-2, with 10 bases matching TRBD2. This CDR3 contains 16 residues. Losses at the gene ends were 7 bases for V and 3 bases for J; bases not matched to a gene: 8. The germline CDR1 and CDR2 sequences are MGHDK and SYGVNS. CDR3 DNA sequence: TGTGCCAGCAAGAAAGCGGGAGGGCCCTACACCGGGGAGCTGTTTTTT. It yields the protein CASKKAGGPYTGELFF.

The rearrangement links TRBV6-5 to TRBJ1-2; 7 bases agree with TRBD1. The germline gives CDR1 MNHEY, CDR2 SVGAGI. With V trimmed by 2 bases and J by 2 bases, 5 bases remained unmatched. This CDR3 comprises 15 residues. The CDR3 DNA reads TGTGCCAGCAGTTACAGAAAGGACAGGAACTATGGCTACACCTTC. It translates to CASSYRKDRNYGYTF.

The chain recombines TRBV4-2 with TRBJ2-5; the D gene is possibly TRBD2 (5 bases). The V end lost 1 base, the J end lost 1 base, and 13 bases lay between the germline ends. The CDR3 runs to 16 residues. Germline CDR1 reads LGHNA; CDR2 reads YNFKEQ. This CDR3 reads CASSQALGASQETQYF. The CDR3 coding sequence is TGTGCCAGCAGCCAAGCTTTGGGAGCGTCCCAAGAGACCCAGTACTTC.

This rearrangement joins TRBV30 to TRBJ2-7; tentative D call: TRBD1 (6 bases). V was clipped by 4 bases and J by 1 base, with 11 bases between them. Per the germline V gene, CDR1 is GTSNPN and CDR2 is SVGIG (reference sequence). The CDR3 totals 13 residues. The CDR3 region has the DNA TGTGCCTGGACTCCGACAGGTTCCTACGAGCAGTACTTC. Encoded protein: CAWTPTGSYEQYF.

The genes are TRBV5-1 and TRBJ2-2; perhaps TRBD2 as D (5 bases). There are 15 residues in the CDR3. Per germline, CDR1 SGHRS and CDR2 YFSETQ. The germline V and J ends were trimmed by 4 bases and 5 bases, with 15 bases remaining between them. Here the CDR3 reads CASSTDPRETGELFF. CDR3 nucleotide sequence: TGCGCCAGCAGCACGGACCCCCGGGAAACCGGGGAGCTGTTTTTT.

In the case of this clone: The sample contains more than one DNA sequence encoding this CDR3. The chain joins TRBV28 to TRBJ1-2; weak D call: TRBD1 (5 bases). CDR1 MDHEN and CDR2 SYDVKM come from the germline V gene. This CDR3 comprises 14 residues. V was shortened by 2 bases and J by 1 base, with 8 bases between the two germline ends. This chain's CDR3 is CASSLGQGNYGYTF. For the CDR3, the DNA is TGTGCCAGCAGTTTAGGGCAGGGTAACTATGGCTACACCTTC.

V gene TRBV6-2 or TRBV6-3 combines with J gene TRBJ1-3; D is unresolved. Germline V CDR1 and CDR2: MNHEY, SVGEGT. V was trimmed by 0 bases and J by 10 bases, leaving 10 bases between them. This CDR3 is built from 13 residues. The CDR3 sequence: CASSYSVGATIYF. Written as DNA, the CDR3 is TGTGCCAGCAGTTACTCGGTGGGAGCTACCATATATTTT.

J is TRBJ2-1 and V is TRBV30, with 14 bases identical to TRBD2. CDR3 length: 17 amino acids. J gave up 6 bases and V 3 bases, and 10 bases lay outside the gene matches. Germline assignment: CDR1 GTSNPN and CDR2 SVGIG (reference sequence). This chain's CDR3 is CAWSAWTSGRPANEQFF. The DNA of the CDR3 is TGTGCCTGGAGCGCTTGGACTAGCGGGAGGCCTGCCAATGAGCAGTTCTTC.

The V gene is TRBV19, the J gene TRBJ2-1; D might be TRBD2 (6 bases). CDR1 is LNHDA, CDR2 SQIVND, per germline (reference sequence). There are 11 residues in the CDR3. The CDR3 bases are TGTGGAGTCGGAGGGTTTAATGAGCAGTTCTTC. Protein product: CGVGGFNEQFF.

With respect to this clone: The DNA is left out, because the CDR3 cannot be placed on it with certainty; the CDR3 is given as TCRdb lists it. V and J are TRBV28 and TRBJ1-2. The CDR3 extends over 11 residues, inclusive of both ends. The germline V gene has CDR1 MDHEN and CDR2 SYDVKM. The CDR3 loop reads CASSSSGGYTF.

This rearrangement joins TRBV3-1 (or the pseudogene TRBV3-2) to TRBJ2-5, with D possibly matching TRBD2 (7 bases). This CDR3 has 18 residues. The V end lost 1 base, the J end lost 0 bases, and 18 bases lay between the germline ends. CDR1 is LGHDT and CDR2 is YNNKEL in the germline V gene (reference sequence). This CDR3 is CASSQGFRGGSYQETQYF. The CDR3 region has the DNA TGTGCCAGCAGCCAAGGTTTTAGGGGGGGATCATACCAAGAGACCCAGTACTTC.

The chain carries TRBV7-9 and TRBJ2-5, with 7 nucleotides matching TRBD2. The CDR3 sequence is 16 residues long. V shed 1 base, J shed 5 bases, and the junction held 10 bases outside the gene matches. Germline CDR1 SEHNR, CDR2 FQNEAQ (reference sequence). CDR3 coding DNA: TGTGCCAGCAGCTTAGTAGACAGCGGGATAAGGGAGACCCAGTACTTC. Amino acid sequence: CASSLVDSGIRETQYF. The variable domain in full, completed from reference TRBV7-9 and TRBJ2-5, reads DTGVSQNPRHKITKRGQNVTFRCDPISEHNRLYWYRQTLGQGPEFLTYFQNEAQLEKSRLLSDRFSAERPKGSFSTLEIQRTEQGDSAMYLCASSLVDSGIRETQYFGPGTRLLVL.

The J gene is TRBJ1-2, the V gene TRBV6-5; no clear D gene. With 7 bases removed from V and 0 bases from J, the gap between germline ends came to 6 bases. Germline V gene data show CDR1 as MNHEY and CDR2 as SVGAGI. The length of the CDR3 is 12 residues. The CDR3 DNA reads TGTGCCAGCACGAGAGCTAACTATGGCTACACCTTC. Translated: CASTRANYGYTF.

This chain joins TRBV7-9 and TRBJ2-3; TRBD2 agrees at 7 bases. Trimming cost V 5 bases and J 0 bases; bases outside gene matches: 8. This CDR3 has 16 residues. Germline V gives CDR1 SEHNR, CDR2 FQNEAQ (reference sequence). CDR3 coding DNA: TGTGCCAGCAGCCCGACCGGGACTACTAGCACAGATACGCAGTATTTT. Translated: CASSPTGTTSTDTQYF.

The chain employs TRBV27 and TRBJ2-5; 7 nucleotides match TRBD1. The length of the CDR3 is 14 residues. With 6 bases clipped from V and 3 bases from J, the junction kept 7 bases outside the gene matches. From germline, CDR1 is MNHEY and CDR2 SMNVEV (reference sequence). The CDR3: CASSLDRDKETQYF. Written as DNA, the CDR3 is TGTGCCAGCAGCCTCGACAGGGATAAAGAGACCCAGTACTTC.

The chain couples TRBV29-1 to TRBJ2-2; tentatively, D is TRBD1 (6 bases). CDR1 SQVTM and CDR2 ANQGSEA come from the germline V gene. V was pared by 4 bases and J by 1 base, with 10 bases between. CDR3 length: 14 amino acids. This chain's CDR3 is CSVGRDKNTGELFF. CDR3 nucleotide sequence: TGCAGCGTTGGCCGGGACAAGAACACCGGGGAGCTGTTTTTT.